Listed here are 27 T cell receptor beta chains from one sample, sequenced in a study of radiotherapy plus CTLA-4 blockade in lung cancer. Profiling relied on immunoSEQ multiplex PCR, and the TCRdb table lists in-frame clones only, not all of them. Here the sample spans more than 75,000 clones, approximately 78% being singletons. This sample comprised peripheral blood, obtained from a patient treated with radiotherapy plus ipilimumab. These receptors originate from a human donor with non-small cell lung cancer that progressed on radiotherapy plus ipilimumab.

This clone has a single count. The V call is TRBV2, the J call TRBJ1-5; 11 nucleotides line up with TRBD1. CDR1 SNHLY and CDR2 FYNNEI come from the germline V gene. After removal of 8 bases from V and 2 bases from J, the junction contained 2 bases not matched to a gene. The CDR3 runs 14 residues. CDR3: CASQGQGGNQPQHF. In nucleotides, the CDR3 is TGTGCCAGCCAGGGACAGGGGGGCAATCAGCCCCAGCATTTT.

About this clone itself: At one end the junction does not follow the germline gene, possibly because of a read error. The V call is TRBV27, the J call TRBJ2-1; D may be TRBD1 (5 bases). Germline CDR1 MNHEY, CDR2 SMNVEV (reference sequence). This CDR3 comprises 13 residues. The CDR3, as DNA: TGTGCCAGCAGTTCGGACAATTTTGATCTGGCGATCTTC. Translated: CASSSDNFDLAIF.

V gene TRBV27 combines with J gene TRBJ1-1, with 11 nucleotides matching TRBD1. V trimming: 8 bases; J trimming: 0 bases; junction bases outside the gene matches: 5. This CDR3 has 15 amino acids. Per germline, CDR1 MNHEY and CDR2 SMNVEV (reference sequence). CDR3 residues: CASWGQGVMNTEAFF. CDR3 DNA: TGTGCCAGCTGGGGACAGGGGGTCATGAACACTGAAGCTTTCTTT.

This chain uses TRBV4-1 with TRBJ2-3, with 16 positions matching TRBD2. The V gene's germline CDR1 is MGHRA and CDR2 YSYEKL. With 5 bases clipped from V and 7 bases from J, the junction kept 9 bases outside the gene matches. There are 17 residues in the CDR3. The CDR3 nucleotides are TGCGCCAGCAGCTCCGGGACTAGCGGGAGGGCTGGGAATACGCAGTATTTT. It codes for CASSSGTSGRAGNTQYF.

This rearrangement joins TRBV19 to TRBJ1-2; D call uncertain. The CDR3 has 12 residues. V dropped 4 bases and J dropped 8 bases, with 11 bases sitting between them. Looked up from germline, CDR1 is LNHDA and CDR2 is SQIVND (reference sequence). CDR3 DNA sequence: TGTGCCAGTAGTAGATCTGGAGGAGGCTACACCTTC. This codes for CASSRSGGGYTF. Supplemented by reference TRBV19 and TRBJ1-2, the full variable domain reads DGGITQSPKYLFRKEGQNVTLSCEQNLNHDAMYWYRQDPGQGLRLIYYSQIVNDFQKGDIAEGYSVSREKKESFPLTVTSAQKNPTAFYLCASSRSGGGYTFGSGTRLTVV.

In this sample, this clone turned up a few times. The gene calls are TRBV10-3 and TRBJ2-7; perhaps D is TRBD1 or TRBD2 (6 bases each). This CDR3 region has 13 residues. Germline V gene data show CDR1 as ENHRY and CDR2 as SYGVKD. Trimming removed 2 bases at V and 5 bases at J, with 10 bases between. This CDR3 reads CAISETEGDEQYV. The CDR3 DNA reads as TGTGCCATCAGTGAGACGGAGGGGGACGAGCAGTACGTC.

This chain joins TRBV28 and TRBJ1-2; 7 bases are a match to TRBD1. With V trimmed by 6 bases and J by 2 bases, 3 bases remained unmatched. The CDR3 length is 13 residues. CDR1 is MDHEN and CDR2 is SYDVKM in the germline V gene. The chain's CDR3 is CASRETGNYGYTF. DNA of the CDR3: TGTGCCAGCAGGGAGACAGGGAACTATGGCTACACCTTC.

The V and J genes are TRBV28 and TRBJ1-5; no firm D call. The V end was cut by 11 bases, the J end by 4 bases, with 15 bases between. The CDR3 covers 13 residues. CDR1 and CDR2 (germline): MDHEN, SYDVKM. CDR3 protein: CAVRVGSNQPQHF. CDR3 nucleotide sequence: TGTGCCGTTAGGGTCGGATCAAATCAGCCCCAGCATTTT.

This rearrangement joins TRBV7-9 to TRBJ2-1, with 9 bases matching TRBD1. This CDR3 has 14 amino acids. V shed 6 bases, J shed 3 bases, and the junction held 3 bases outside the gene matches. Germline V CDR1 and CDR2: SEHNR, FQNEAQ (reference sequence). Here the CDR3 DNA reads TGTGCCAGCAGACCGGGACAGGGCTACAATGAGCAGTTCTTC. This codes for CASRPGQGYNEQFF.

The chain joins TRBV2 to TRBJ2-3; 8 nucleotides line up with TRBD2. CDR1 and CDR2 (germline): SNHLY, FYNNEI. The CDR3 is 17 amino acids. The V and J ends lost 7 bases and 2 bases, in that order; junction bases with no gene match: 14. The CDR3, as DNA: TGTGCCAGCATTCTGCTAGCGGGTGTGGGAAACACAGATACGCAGTATTTT. It encodes CASILLAGVGNTDTQYF.

This clone was detected a few times. The genes are TRBV5-5 and TRBJ2-1; 9 bases align to TRBD1. Germline CDR1 and CDR2: SGHKS and YYEKEE (reference sequence). With 4 bases clipped from V and 6 bases from J, the junction kept 8 bases outside the gene matches. The CDR3 spans 15 residues. This CDR3 reads CASSLRDREINEQFF. The CDR3 nucleotides read TGTGCCAGCAGCCTCCGGGACAGGGAAATCAATGAGCAGTTCTTC.

The V and J genes are TRBV28 and TRBJ1-2; possibly TRBD1 for D (6 bases). Germline CDR1 MDHEN, CDR2 SYDVKM. This CDR3 is 13 amino acids long. The V and J ends lost 3 bases and 4 bases respectively, with 9 bases between them. CDR3: CASSLGAVYGYTF. The CDR3, as DNA: TGTGCCAGCAGTTTGGGGGCGGTCTATGGCTACACCTTC.

The gene calls are TRBV18 and TRBJ2-7, with 10 nucleotides matching TRBD2. The CDR3 extends over 12 amino acids. CDR1 is KGHSH, CDR2 LQKENI, per germline. J was trimmed by 10 bases and V by 3 bases; bases with no gene match: 3. The CDR3 sequence: CASSPTSGDQYF. The CDR3 DNA follows: TGTGCCAGCTCACCCACTAGCGGGGATCAGTACTTC.

V gene TRBV7-2 combines with J gene TRBJ2-1; 12 bases map to TRBD2. The CDR3 is made up of 16 amino acids. Germline V CDR1 and CDR2: SGHTA, FQGNSA. V lost 4 bases to trimming and J lost 8 bases; unmatched junction nucleotides: 9. This CDR3 reads CASSSTLTSGSHEQFF. CDR3 in DNA: TGTGCCAGCAGCTCTACCTTGACTAGCGGGAGCCATGAGCAGTTCTTC.

This chain links TRBV4-1 with TRBJ2-7; D is uncertain. Germline V gene lookup returns CDR1 MGHRA and CDR2 YSYEKL. Deletions cut 0 bases from V and 7 bases from J, with 10 bases between. CDR3 length equals 13 residues. The CDR3 region has the DNA TGCGCCAGCAGCCAAGATTCCGGGTGGGAGCAGTACGTC. Translating it yields CASSQDSGWEQYV.

J is TRBJ2-1 and V is TRBV28, with 7 bases lining up with TRBD2. The CDR3 spans 14 residues. The V segment lost 7 bases and the J segment 3 bases; nucleotides outside the gene matches: 6. Germline values: CDR1 MDHEN, CDR2 SYDVKM. CDR3 nucleotides: TGTGCCAGCACTGGCGGGAGTTTCTACAATGAGCAGTTCTTC. Translated, it gives CASTGGSFYNEQFF. Using reference TRBV28 and TRBJ2-1 for the parts outside the CDR3, the full variable domain is DVKVTQSSRYLVKRTGEKVFLECVQDMDHENMFWYRQDPGLGLRLIYFSYDVKMKEKGDIPEGYSVSREKKERFSLILESASTNQTSMYLCASTGGSFYNEQFFGPGTRLTVL.

The chain couples TRBV4-1 to TRBJ2-2, with 10 bases aligning to TRBD1. The germline V gene encodes CDR1 MGHRA and CDR2 YSYEKL. Unmatched junction bases numbered 1, after V lost 4 bases and J lost 5 bases. The CDR3 length is 14 residues. CDR3 in DNA: TGCGCCAGCAGCCGACAGGGGGCAACCGGGGAGCTGTTTTTT. It specifies CASSRQGATGELFF.

V usage is TRBV28 and J usage is TRBJ2-7; 10 nucleotides line up with TRBD1. The V and J ends lost 5 bases and 10 bases, in that order; junction bases with no gene match: 11. Germline V gene data show CDR1 as MDHEN and CDR2 as SYDVKM. The CDR3 has 14 amino acids. The CDR3 coding sequence is TGTGCCAGCAGTACCGGGACAGGGGTATTCGAACAGTACGTC. Residues: CASSTGTGVFEQYV.

This clone was found a few times. This chain uses TRBV6-6 with TRBJ1-1; D uncertain. This CDR3 region has 14 residues. Germline CDR1 reads MNHNY; CDR2 reads SVGAGI (reference sequence). Trimming removed 0 bases at V and 2 bases at J, with 7 bases between. For the CDR3, the DNA is TGTGCCAGCAGTTACTCAGTAGCTAACACTGAAGCTTTCTTT. This sequence encodes CASSYSVANTEAFF.

V gene TRBV7-8 combines with J gene TRBJ1-5, with D unresolved. Germline CDR1 and CDR2: SGHVS and FQNEAQ. This CDR3 region has 12 residues. Trimming took off 8 bases at V and 3 bases at J, with 8 bases between the two ends. In nucleotides, the CDR3 is TGTGCCAGCGGCCAGCCCAATCAGCCCCAGCATTTT. It encodes CASGQPNQPQHF.

V usage is TRBV30 and J usage is TRBJ2-7; 7 bases fit TRBD1. The CDR3 sequence is 13 residues long. Unmatched junction bases numbered 1, after V lost 2 bases and J lost 0 bases. Germline V gene sequence: CDR1 GTSNPN, CDR2 SVGIG (reference sequence). CDR3 DNA sequence: TGTGCCTGGAGTAGGGACAGCTCCTACGAGCAGTACTTC. Its protein product is CAWSRDSSYEQYF.

This rearrangement joins TRBV30 to TRBJ2-1, with 10 bases lining up with TRBD2. The CDR3 totals 15 residues. The junction had 10 bases not matched to a gene; V was cut back by 3 bases and J by 8 bases. The germline V gene encodes CDR1 GTSNPN and CDR2 SVGIG (reference sequence). The CDR3 here is CAWRLASSGRDEQFF. DNA of the CDR3: TGTGCCTGGAGGCTAGCGTCTAGCGGGAGAGATGAGCAGTTCTTC. Based on the CDR3 plus reference TRBV30 and TRBJ2-1, the full variable domain is SQTIHQWPATLVQPVGSPLSLECTVEGTSNPNLYWYRQAAGRGLQLLFYSVGIGQISSEVPQNLSASRPQDRQFILSSKKLLLSDSGFYLCAWRLASSGRDEQFFGPGTRLTVL.

The table lists this clone with a count of one. For the CDR3, the DNA is TGCAGTGCTATTCAGCTCGGCGAGCAGTACGTC. As protein: CSAIQLGEQYV. The chain couples TRBV20-1 to TRBJ2-7; D remains ambiguous. CDR3 length: 11 residues. The V and J ends lost 4 bases and 6 bases respectively, with 10 bases between them. CDR1 DFQATT and CDR2 SNEGSKA come from the germline V gene (reference sequence).

V usage is TRBV19 and J usage is TRBJ1-1; D is ambiguous. V lost 1 base and J lost 1, with 7 bases in between. The length of the CDR3 is 14 residues. Germline-derived CDR1 and CDR2 are LNHDA and SQIVND (reference sequence). The CDR3 region is CASSIADPNTEAFF. Written as DNA, the CDR3 is TGTGCCAGTAGTATAGCTGACCCGAACACTGAAGCTTTCTTT.

This chain uses TRBV29-1 with TRBJ1-2; D is unclear. Germline CDR1 reads SQVTM; CDR2 reads ANQGSEA. The CDR3 sequence is 12 residues long. V dropped 7 bases and J dropped 3 bases, with 12 bases sitting between them. This CDR3 is CSARAGDYGYTF. CDR3 bases: TGCAGCGCGCGGGCCGGAGACTATGGCTACACCTTC.

The chain uses TRBV6-6 and TRBJ2-7; D is uncertain. Germline CDR1 MNHNY, CDR2 SVGAGI (reference sequence). The CDR3 contains 12 residues. Trimming cost V 0 bases and J 4 bases, with 4 bases left between them. CDR3 coding DNA: TGTGCCAGCAGTTACTCGAAATACGAGCAGTACGTC. This encodes CASSYSKYEQYV.

This chain links TRBV18 with TRBJ1-1; 8 bases are shared with TRBD1. Germline values: CDR1 KGHSH, CDR2 LQKENI. V lost 5 bases to trimming and J lost 1 base; unmatched junction nucleotides: 6. This CDR3 spans 15 amino acids. The CDR3 DNA is TGTGCCAGCTCAGCGTGGACAGGGACGAACACTGAAGCTTTCTTT. This gives the protein CASSAWTGTNTEAFF.